A single sample is the source of the 28 T cell receptor beta chains below, sequenced in a study of cytomegalovirus exposure and HLA in healthy donors. PCR primers comprised 60 Vbeta and 13 Jbeta primers. Profiled with immunoSEQ multiplex PCR; TCRdb holds only in-frame clones, not every one. Of roughly 38,000 clones in the sample, approximately 79% were seen once. Specimen: PBMCs. The source of these receptors is a woman aged 25 to 45 in good health and CMV-seropositive.

The rearrangement links TRBV30 to TRBJ1-5; D is unresolved. The CDR3 has 18 amino acids. Germline V gene data show CDR1 as GTSNPN and CDR2 as SVGIG (reference sequence). V was pared by 4 bases and J by 2 bases, with 24 bases between. DNA for the CDR3: TGTGCCTGGAAACCCTCGGTCACGGAAATTGGGCGCAATCAGCCCCAGCATTTT. Translation gives CAWKPSVTEIGRNQPQHF.

V is TRBV2 and J is TRBJ1-4; possible D gene TRBD1, 6 bases. The CDR3 has 12 residues. Germline-derived CDR1 and CDR2 are SNHLY and FYNNEI. Trimming stripped 7 bases from V and 3 bases from J, with 6 bases between. The CDR3 bases are TGTGCCAGCAAGGGGGCTAATGAAAAACTGTTTTTT. As protein: CASKGANEKLFF.

Comments on this clone: The junction and the germline gene differ at one end; a read error may be behind it. V gene TRBV29-1 combines with J gene TRBJ2-1, with 7 bases matching TRBD2. There are 13 residues in the CDR3. The germline CDR1 and CDR2 sequences are SQVTM and ANQGSEA. As DNA, the CDR3 is TGCAGCGCTGAAGGGACTACCGTGAATGAGCAGTTCTTC. Translated: CSAEGTTVNEQFF.

The rearrangement joins TRBV30 to TRBJ2-5, with D possibly TRBD2 on 5 matching bases. There are 12 residues in the CDR3. Trimming took 2 bases from V and 5 from J, leaving 9 bases between them. The germline V gene encodes CDR1 GTSNPN and CDR2 SVGIG (reference sequence). CDR3 sequence reads: CAWSFGVETQYF. The CDR3 DNA is TGTGCCTGGAGTTTCGGGGTCGAGACCCAGTACTTC. The full variable domain, in which reference TRBV30 and TRBJ2-5 provide the parts outside the CDR3, is SQTIHQWPATLVQPVGSPLSLECTVEGTSNPNLYWYRQAAGRGLQLLFYSVGIGQISSEVPQNLSASRPQDRQFILSSKKLLLSDSGFYLCAWSFGVETQYFGPGTRLLVL.

V usage is TRBV4-1 and J usage is TRBJ2-5; 7 nucleotides agree with TRBD1. V shed 6 bases, J shed 2 bases, and the junction held 21 bases outside the gene matches. The CDR3 consists of 19 residues. From germline, CDR1 is MGHRA and CDR2 YSYEKL. This CDR3 is CASSRKGKSRTGRQETQYF. Written as DNA, the CDR3 is TGCGCCAGCAGTCGCAAAGGTAAATCTAGGACAGGCCGACAAGAGACCCAGTACTTC.

The CDR3: CASSLVIADNEQFF. The CDR3 DNA reads TGTGCCAGCAGCTTGGTAATAGCGGACAATGAGCAGTTCTTC. This chain joins TRBV5-4 and TRBJ2-1; tentatively, D is TRBD2 (6 bases). CDR1 SGHNT and CDR2 YYREEE come from the germline V gene (reference sequence). The CDR3 covers 14 residues. The V and J ends lost 0 bases and 5 bases respectively, with 9 bases between them.

The chain links TRBV6-4 to TRBJ2-3, with 9 bases identical to TRBD2. This CDR3 has 16 amino acids. J gave up 5 bases and V 3 bases, and 9 bases lay outside the gene matches. Germline V CDR1 and CDR2: MRHNA, SNTAGT. CDR3 region: CASSEGSGGHGDTQYF. As DNA, the CDR3 is TGTGCCAGCAGTGAGGGGAGCGGGGGGCATGGAGATACGCAGTATTTT.

CDR3 bases: TGTGCCAGCAGCCACGGGGACAGGGATCCCTACGAGCAGTACTTC. The encoded protein is CASSHGDRDPYEQYF. The chain combines TRBV6-5 with TRBJ2-7; 9 bases are shared with TRBD1. This CDR3 contains 15 residues. Germline CDR1 is MNHEY and CDR2 is SVGAGI. Trimming took 6 bases from V and 2 from J; bases not matched to a gene: 8.

The chain is built from TRBV25-1 and TRBJ1-1, with D maybe TRBD1 (5 bases). CDR3 length: 13 residues. V was trimmed by 2 bases and J by 5 bases, leaving 9 bases between them. CDR1 MGHDK and CDR2 SYGVNS come from the germline V gene. The CDR3 spells CASSERGETEAFF. CDR3 nucleotide sequence: TGTGCCAGCAGTGAACGGGGGGAGACTGAAGCTTTCTTT.

The chain joins TRBV5-1 to TRBJ2-1, with 16 bases lining up with TRBD2. Germline trimming cut 4 bases from V and 7 bases from J; bases unmatched to any gene: 8. Germline-derived CDR1 and CDR2 are SGHRS and YFSETQ. The length of the CDR3 is 17 residues. In DNA form, the CDR3 reads TGCGCCAGCAGCGACGGGACTAGCGGGAGGGCAGGGAATGAGCAGTTCTTC. The encoded protein is CASSDGTSGRAGNEQFF.

The rearrangement links TRBV5-1 to TRBJ2-3, with TRBD2 identical over 7 bases. Looked up from germline, CDR1 is SGHRS and CDR2 is YFSETQ. V lost 4 bases and J lost 5; bases outside the gene matches: 10. This CDR3 comprises 15 residues. The chain's CDR3 is CASSIQRGPKDTQYF. The DNA of the CDR3 is TGCGCCAGCAGCATCCAGCGGGGCCCCAAAGATACGCAGTATTTT.

The rearrangement links TRBV27 to TRBJ2-2, with D hard to call. In germline, CDR1 is MNHEY, CDR2 SMNVEV (reference sequence). This CDR3 is 14 amino acids long. The germline V and J ends were trimmed by 6 bases and 0 bases, with 8 bases remaining between them. The CDR3 reads CASRRSTNTGELFF. CDR3 DNA sequence: TGTGCCAGCAGGCGATCAACGAACACCGGGGAGCTGTTTTTT.

The chain employs TRBV14 and TRBJ1-3, with no clear D. CDR3 length: 14 residues. Germline CDR1 is SGHDN and CDR2 is FVKESK. V was trimmed by 6 bases and J by 0 bases, leaving 9 bases between them. CDR3 DNA sequence: TGTGCCAGCAGTCTACCAGGCTCTGGAAACACCATATATTTT. Translating it yields CASSLPGSGNTIYF. Drawing the rest from reference TRBV14 and TRBJ1-3, the complete variable domain is EAGVTQFPSHSVIEKGQTVTLRCDPISGHDNLYWYRRVMGKEIKFLLHFVKESKQDESGMPNNRFLAERTGGTYSTLKVQPAELEDSGVYFCASSLPGSGNTIYFGEGSWLTVV.

The V and J genes are TRBV30 and TRBJ1-3, with D perhaps matching TRBD1 (6 bases). Germline V lookup: CDR1 GTSNPN, CDR2 SVGIG (reference sequence). Trimming removed 4 bases from V and 2 bases from J, with 9 bases in between. The CDR3 covers 13 residues. The CDR3 bases are TGTGCCTGGAAGGCAGGGGCTGGAAACACCATATATTTT. The encoded protein is CAWKAGAGNTIYF.

This clone was observed a handful of times. The chain uses TRBV27 and TRBJ2-5; D gene uncertain. The better agreement between TRBJ2-7 and the DNA end casts doubt on the J call. The length of the CDR3 is 14 residues. CDR1 is MNHEY and CDR2 is SMNVEV in the germline V gene (reference sequence). CDR3 coding DNA: TGTGCCAGCAGTCCTCTCACAGAGTCCTACGAGCAGTACTTC. Translating it yields CASSPLTESYEQYF.

V and J are TRBV27 and TRBJ2-7; possible D gene TRBD1, 6 bases. Germline V gene data show CDR1 as MNHEY and CDR2 as SMNVEV (reference sequence). This CDR3 region has 13 residues. Trimming removed 5 bases from V and 3 bases from J, with 11 bases in between. The CDR3 DNA reads TGTGCCAGCAGTCTTGGACAGCGCTACGAGCAGTACTTC. Amino acid sequence: CASSLGQRYEQYF.

This chain joins TRBV5-1 and TRBJ2-3; D gene ambiguous. The CDR3 covers 14 residues. V gave up 4 bases and J gave up 0 bases, with 9 bases separating them. Looked up from germline, CDR1 is SGHRS and CDR2 is YFSETQ. CDR3 in amino acids: CASSQLKSTDTQYF. As DNA, the CDR3 is TGCGCCAGCAGCCAACTGAAGAGCACAGATACGCAGTATTTT.

The chain is built from TRBV4-2 and TRBJ2-1; 14 bases map to TRBD2. The length of the CDR3 is 15 residues. In germline, CDR1 is LGHNA, CDR2 YNFKEQ. V lost 5 bases and J lost 12; bases outside the gene matches: 9. CDR3 protein: CASSTPGLAGVGQFF. CDR3 sequence (DNA): TGTGCCAGCAGCACTCCGGGACTAGCGGGGGTCGGGCAGTTCTTC.

The chain uses TRBV7-6 and TRBJ1-1; D is ambiguous. CDR3 length: 13 amino acids. CDR1 is SGHVS, CDR2 FNYEAQ, per germline. V was shortened by 1 base and J by 5 bases, with 8 bases between the two germline ends. This CDR3 is CASSLGAGTEAFF. The CDR3 nucleotides are TGTGCCAGCAGCTTAGGGGCGGGAACTGAAGCTTTCTTT.

The rearrangement links TRBV9 to TRBJ2-3; 9 nucleotides match TRBD2. The CDR3 loop spans 18 amino acids. CDR1 and CDR2 from the germline V gene are SGDLS and YYNGEE. V gave up 0 bases and J gave up 4 bases; unmatched junction bases: 12. The CDR3 DNA sequence: TGTGCCAGCAGCGTAGATGGCGGGGGGGCAGGTTATGCAGATACGCAGTATTTT. This codes for CASSVDGGGAGYADTQYF.

The rearrangement uses TRBV19 and TRBJ2-2, with 9 bases fitting TRBD1. V lost 6 bases and J lost 5; bases outside the gene matches: 10. The CDR3 extends over 16 amino acids. Germline assignment: CDR1 LNHDA and CDR2 SQIVND (reference sequence). The CDR3 reads CASSNPLQGATGELFF. CDR3 nucleotides: TGTGCCAGTAGCAACCCCTTACAGGGGGCGACCGGGGAGCTGTTTTTT.

The chain uses TRBV7-9 and TRBJ2-3, with 9 bases lining up with TRBD2. Trimming cost V 5 bases and J 0 bases; bases outside gene matches: 12. CDR3 size: 18 residues. The V gene's germline CDR1 is SEHNR and CDR2 FQNEAQ (reference sequence). The CDR3 region is CASSPHLGAGGSTDTQYF. Here the CDR3 DNA reads TGTGCCAGCAGCCCGCACCTGGGAGCGGGGGGAAGCACAGATACGCAGTATTTT.

V gene TRBV27 combines with J gene TRBJ2-7, with 10 bases matching TRBD1. The CDR3 consists of 14 residues. Trimming cost V 6 bases and J 7 bases; bases outside gene matches: 9. In germline, CDR1 is MNHEY, CDR2 SMNVEV (reference sequence). This chain's CDR3 is CASSPGTGVVEQYF. In DNA form, the CDR3 reads TGTGCCAGCAGCCCCGGGACAGGGGTAGTGGAGCAGTACTTC.

The sample holds a few counts of this clone. The rearrangement links TRBV5-1 to TRBJ2-7; 8 bases map to TRBD2. This CDR3 is 15 amino acids long. Germline V CDR1 and CDR2: SGHRS, YFSETQ. The V segment lost 3 bases and the J segment 2 bases; nucleotides outside the gene matches: 7. In DNA, the CDR3 is TGCGCCAGCAGCTCTCAACCAGCGGGAGCCTACGAGCAGTACTTC. Protein sequence: CASSSQPAGAYEQYF.

J is TRBJ2-7 and V is TRBV5-1, with D unclear. V lost 4 bases and J lost 2, with 10 bases in between. Germline assignment: CDR1 SGHRS and CDR2 YFSETQ. This CDR3 is built from 13 residues. The CDR3 loop is CASSVTQTYEQYF. The CDR3 DNA follows: TGCGCCAGCAGCGTGACACAAACCTACGAGCAGTACTTC.

The gene calls are TRBV11-2 and TRBJ2-7; perhaps TRBD1 as D (5 bases). CDR3 length: 15 residues. V lost 1 base, J lost 0 bases, and 10 bases lay in between. Germline loops: CDR1 SGHAT, CDR2 FQNNGV. The CDR3 sequence: CASSLGQPSSYEQYF. CDR3 nucleotide sequence: TGTGCCAGCAGCTTAGGACAGCCGAGCTCCTACGAGCAGTACTTC.

As concerns this clone: Mismatch with germline at one junction end may stem from a read error. The same CDR3 is also encoded by other DNA sequences in this sample. This chain uses TRBV6-5 with TRBJ1-1; 8 bases fit TRBD1. The CDR3 spans 14 residues. CDR1 MNHEY and CDR2 SVGAGI come from the germline V gene. CDR3 nucleotides: TGTGCCAGCAGTTACTCAGGACAGGGCACTGAGGCTTTCTTT. It encodes CASSYSGQGTEAFF.

In this sample, this clone turned up once. V gene TRBV7-2 combines with J gene TRBJ2-6; 7 bases fit TRBD1. Looked up from germline, CDR1 is SGHTA and CDR2 is FQGNSA. This CDR3 spans 19 amino acids. Losses at the gene ends were 0 bases for V and 1 base for J; bases not matched to a gene: 9. CDR3 region: CASSLARGQGVSGANVLTF. The CDR3 nucleotides read TGTGCCAGCAGCTTAGCACGCGGGCAGGGGGTTTCTGGGGCCAACGTCCTGACTTTC.